This T cell receptor beta chain emerged from a study of CD8 T cells in Susac syndrome. Germline CDR1 and CDR2: DFQATT and SNEGSKA (reference sequence). This CDR3 spans 20 amino acids. V was clipped by 2 bases and J by 3 bases; unmatched bases: 19. RNA was extracted with the RNeasy kit, and a quantity of about 0.45 to 1 ug was reverse transcribed using random hexamers. TCRdb redid the calling of the immunoSEQ multiplex PCR reads with MiXCR, one entry per CDR3 protein. The sample lists tens of thousands of distinct CDR3 sequences, around 94% seen once, with about 0.28% in the top ten. This clonotype was observed once.

The chain recombines TRBV20-1 with TRBJ1-5; 10 bases are a match to TRBD1. The TCR was taken from a human donor with Susac syndrome. Sequencing input: CD4+ T cells from PBMCs. CDR3 DNA: TGCAGTGCTAGAAAGCCGGGACAGGGGCCCGGGTTTTTTGTCAATCAGCCCCAGCATTTT. Residues: CSARKPGQGPGFFVNQPQHF.